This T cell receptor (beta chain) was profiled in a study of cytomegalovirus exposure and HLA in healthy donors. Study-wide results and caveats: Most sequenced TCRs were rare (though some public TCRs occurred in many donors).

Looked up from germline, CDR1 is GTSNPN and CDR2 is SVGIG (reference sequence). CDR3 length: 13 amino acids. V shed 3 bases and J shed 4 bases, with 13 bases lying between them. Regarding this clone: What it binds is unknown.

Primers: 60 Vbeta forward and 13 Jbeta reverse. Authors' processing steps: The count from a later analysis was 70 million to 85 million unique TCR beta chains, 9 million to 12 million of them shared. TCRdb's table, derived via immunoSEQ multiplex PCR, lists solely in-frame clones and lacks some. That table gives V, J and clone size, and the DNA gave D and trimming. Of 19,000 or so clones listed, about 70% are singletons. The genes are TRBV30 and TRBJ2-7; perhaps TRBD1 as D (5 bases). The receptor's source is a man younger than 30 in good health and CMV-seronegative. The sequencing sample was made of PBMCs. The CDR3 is CAWSAGWLYEQYF. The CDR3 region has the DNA TGTGCCTGGAGCGCAGGGTGGCTGTACGAGCAGTACTTC.